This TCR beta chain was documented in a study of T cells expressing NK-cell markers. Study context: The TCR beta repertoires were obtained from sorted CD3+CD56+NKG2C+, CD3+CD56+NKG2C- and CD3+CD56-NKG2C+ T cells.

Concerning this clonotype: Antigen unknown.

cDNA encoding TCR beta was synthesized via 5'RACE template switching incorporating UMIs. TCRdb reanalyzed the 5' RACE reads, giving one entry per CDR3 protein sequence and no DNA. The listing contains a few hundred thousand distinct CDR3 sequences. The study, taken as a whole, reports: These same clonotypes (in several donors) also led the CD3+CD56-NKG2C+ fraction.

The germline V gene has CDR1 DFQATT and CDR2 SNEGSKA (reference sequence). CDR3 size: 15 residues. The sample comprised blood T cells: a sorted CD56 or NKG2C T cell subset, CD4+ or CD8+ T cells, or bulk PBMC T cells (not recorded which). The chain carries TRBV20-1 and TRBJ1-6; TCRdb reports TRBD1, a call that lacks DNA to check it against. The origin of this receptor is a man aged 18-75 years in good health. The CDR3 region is CSAMTGGTYNSPLHF.